The 32 T cell receptor beta chains below all came from one sample that was sequenced in a study of siplizumab effects on memory and regulatory T cells. TCRdb keeps only in-frame clones here, not all; method: immunoSEQ multiplex PCR. The sample lists some 65,000 clones; over 70% were seen once. Sequencing was carried out using Tregs sorted from blood. Receptors originate from a human donor in good health.

V is TRBV7-9 and J is TRBJ2-2, with D possibly matching TRBD1 (5 bases). The CDR3 totals 18 residues. CDR1 SEHNR and CDR2 FQNEAQ come from the germline V gene (reference sequence). V was pared by 1 base and J by 0 bases, with 15 bases between. The CDR3 bases are TGTGCCAGCAGCTTAGGAAGGTTGACAGAGCCGAACACCGGGGAGCTGTTTTTT. Amino acid sequence: CASSLGRLTEPNTGELFF.

The chain employs TRBV5-6 and TRBJ2-3; D is perhaps TRBD1 (6 bases). The CDR3 consists of 16 residues. Germline CDR1 reads SGHDT; CDR2 reads YYEEEE. V dropped 0 bases and J dropped 3 bases, with 14 bases sitting between them. The CDR3 loop is CASSLAQGFFTDTQYF. DNA of the CDR3: TGTGCCAGCAGCTTGGCCCAGGGGTTCTTTACAGATACGCAGTATTTT.

The gene calls are TRBV7-8 and TRBJ2-7; the D gene could be TRBD1 or TRBD2 (5 bases each). The V and J ends lost 1 base and 7 bases respectively, with 8 bases between them. The CDR3 contains 12 residues. Germline assignment: CDR1 SGHVS and CDR2 FQNEAQ. CDR3 residues: CASSLGGWEQYF. CDR3 sequence (DNA): TGTGCCAGCAGCTTAGGGGGGTGGGAGCAGTACTTC.

This chain uses TRBV5-1 with TRBJ2-1; TRBD1 matches at 10 bases. V was pared by 1 base and J by 6 bases, with 4 bases of the junction left unmatched. CDR3 length: 15 residues. The germline V gene has CDR1 SGHRS and CDR2 YFSETQ. The CDR3: CASSLLGQGINEQFF. The CDR3 DNA reads as TGCGCCAGCAGCTTGCTGGGACAGGGGATCAATGAGCAGTTCTTC.

The chain links TRBV18 to TRBJ2-2; 7 nucleotides align to TRBD1. Germline assignment: CDR1 KGHSH and CDR2 LQKENI. Trimming removed 1 base from V and 3 bases from J; junction bases left unmatched: 5. This CDR3 spans 16 amino acids. CDR3 DNA sequence: TGTGCCAGCTCACCACTAAGACAGGGCCACACCGGGGAGCTGTTTTTT. It translates to CASSPLRQGHTGELFF.

The rearrangement joins TRBV7-9 to TRBJ1-1; weak D call: TRBD1 (6 bases). Trimming pared 5 bases from V and 5 bases from J, leaving 12 bases between. The CDR3 extends over 13 amino acids. Germline V gene sequence: CDR1 SEHNR, CDR2 FQNEAQ (reference sequence). The CDR3 DNA follows: TGTGCCAGCAGCAGAGGGGGGAGAACTGAAGCTTTCTTT. Translation gives CASSRGGRTEAFF.

The gene calls are TRBV7-9 and TRBJ2-7; D may match TRBD1 or TRBD2 (5 bases each). Germline lookup yields CDR1 SEHNR and CDR2 FQNEAQ (reference sequence). V was pared by 5 bases and J by 1 base, with 12 bases between. This CDR3 has 14 amino acids. This chain's CDR3 is CASSPWDGSYEQYF. The CDR3 bases are TGTGCCAGCAGCCCCTGGGACGGTTCCTACGAGCAGTACTTC.

A few counts support this clone. This chain uses TRBV18 with TRBJ2-3; tentatively, D is TRBD2 (5 bases). V shed 2 bases and J shed 2 bases, with 14 bases lying between them. Germline V lookup: CDR1 KGHSH, CDR2 LQKENI. The CDR3 contains 16 residues. CDR3 nucleotides: TGTGCCAGCTCACCAGGGAGTTTGGGTGTCACAGATACGCAGTATTTT. Translated, it gives CASSPGSLGVTDTQYF. The full variable domain, its missing parts supplied by reference TRBV18 and TRBJ2-3, is NAGVMQNPRHLVRRRGQEARLRCSPMKGHSHVYWYRQLPEEGLKFMVYLQKENIIDESGMPKERFSAEFPKEGPSILRIQQVVRGDSAAYFCASSPGSLGVTDTQYFGPGTRLTVL.

This rearrangement joins TRBV30 to TRBJ2-5; D gene unclear. V dropped 3 bases and J dropped 5 bases, with 7 bases sitting between them. CDR3 length: 11 amino acids. Germline V CDR1 and CDR2: GTSNPN, SVGIG (reference sequence). CDR3 DNA sequence: TGTGCCTGGAGCCAGCTGGAGACCCAGTACTTC. Amino acids: CAWSQLETQYF.

This clone was seen a few times. The V call is TRBV29-1, the J call TRBJ2-5, with D tentatively TRBD1 or TRBD2 (5 bases each). This CDR3 spans 13 amino acids. Germline V CDR1 and CDR2: SQVTM, ANQGSEA. Trimming removed 1 base from V and 5 bases from J, with 11 bases in between. The CDR3 sequence is CSVEGDAGETQYF. In nucleotides, the CDR3 is TGCAGCGTTGAAGGGGACGCTGGCGAGACCCAGTACTTC.

This chain uses TRBV19 with TRBJ2-3; D could derive from TRBD1 or TRBD2 (5 bases each). Germline V lookup: CDR1 LNHDA, CDR2 SQIVND (reference sequence). This CDR3 has 14 amino acids. V was shortened by 4 bases and J by 4 bases, with 12 bases between the two germline ends. CDR3 sequence: CASSNRLGPDTQYF. Written as DNA, the CDR3 is TGTGCCAGTAGTAACAGGTTGGGACCAGATACGCAGTATTTT.

The CDR3 nucleotides read TGCGCCAGCAGCTTGAGCGGTGGTAGGGCTGAAGCTTTCTTT. It encodes CASSLSGGRAEAFF. The rearrangement joins TRBV5-1 to TRBJ1-1; unclear D gene. Per germline, CDR1 SGHRS and CDR2 YFSETQ. Trimming took 1 base from V and 6 from J, leaving 13 bases between them. The CDR3 extends over 14 amino acids.

This chain uses TRBV5-1 with TRBJ1-4; a weak D match, TRBD1 (6 bases). Germline assignment: CDR1 SGHRS and CDR2 YFSETQ. Trimming removed 4 bases from V and 10 bases from J, with 20 bases in between. This CDR3 has 15 amino acids. The CDR3 bases are TGCGCCAGCAGCCCCTCCCCCCAGGGGATCGGAAAACTGTTTTTT. This sequence encodes CASSPSPQGIGKLFF.

The chain is built from TRBV11-1 and TRBJ2-1; 12 bases agree with TRBD2. Looked up from germline, CDR1 is SGHAT and CDR2 is FQDESV (reference sequence). V lost 5 bases and J lost 5; bases outside the gene matches: 4. The CDR3 sequence is 15 residues long. The CDR3 bases are TGTGCCAGCAGCCCAGGACTAGCGGGGCACAATGAGCAGTTCTTC. Amino acids: CASSPGLAGHNEQFF.

The chain uses TRBV11-2 and TRBJ2-1; D may be TRBD1 or TRBD2 (5 bases each). Trimming took off 5 bases at V and 4 bases at J, with 15 bases between the two ends. The germline gives CDR1 SGHAT, CDR2 FQNNGV. The CDR3 is made up of 15 amino acids. This CDR3 reads CASSPGTPFYNEQFF. In nucleotides, the CDR3 is TGTGCCAGCAGCCCCGGGACCCCCTTTTACAATGAGCAGTTCTTC.

The V and J genes are TRBV5-1 and TRBJ2-7; possible D gene TRBD2, 7 bases. CDR1 is SGHRS, CDR2 YFSETQ, per germline. V was shortened by 3 bases and J by 3 bases, with 13 bases between the two germline ends. The CDR3 sequence is 14 residues long. DNA of the CDR3: TGCGCCAGCAGCTCAAGGGGGGGGCTCTACGAGCAGTACTTC. Translation gives CASSSRGGLYEQYF.

The V and J genes are TRBV7-9 and TRBJ2-5; 12 bases line up with TRBD2. Trimming took 5 bases from V and 3 from J; bases not matched to a gene: 7. CDR3 length: 16 amino acids. Per the germline V gene, CDR1 is SEHNR and CDR2 is FQNEAQ (reference sequence). Here the CDR3 DNA reads TGTGCCAGCAGCCCCAGTGGACTAGCGGGAAAAGAGACCCAGTACTTC. Protein product: CASSPSGLAGKETQYF.

This chain links TRBV10-3 with TRBJ1-2; D perhaps matches TRBD1 (6 bases). Germline V CDR1 and CDR2: ENHRY, SYGVKD. The CDR3 runs 15 residues. The V and J ends lost 0 bases and 0 bases respectively, with 8 bases between them. CDR3 protein: CAISESTGSNYGYTF. The CDR3 DNA reads TGTGCCATCAGTGAGTCGACAGGATCTAACTATGGCTACACCTTC.

In this sample, this clone turned up once. The chain is built from TRBV5-4 and TRBJ1-4, with 8 bases identical to TRBD1. The J segment lost 7 bases and the V segment lost 4 bases, leaving 6 bases of the junction unmatched. CDR3 length: 14 residues. Germline V gene lookup returns CDR1 SGHNT and CDR2 YYREEE (reference sequence). This CDR3 is CASSRIDRGEKLFF. The DNA for the CDR3 is TGTGCCAGCAGCCGAATTGACAGGGGTGAAAAACTGTTTTTT.

The rearrangement joins TRBV29-1 to TRBJ1-1; D is undetermined. Trimming took off 5 bases at V and 1 base at J, with 11 bases between the two ends. CDR1 and CDR2 from the germline V gene are SQVTM and ANQGSEA. The CDR3 extends over 13 amino acids. This chain's CDR3 is CSVRTGWNTEAFF. CDR3 nucleotides: TGCAGCGTTCGAACCGGCTGGAACACTGAAGCTTTCTTT.

The chain carries TRBV19 and TRBJ2-7, with D perhaps matching TRBD2 (6 bases). The CDR3 spans 16 residues. CDR1 and CDR2 (germline): LNHDA, SQIVND (reference sequence). Trimming removed 1 base from V and 0 bases from J, with 13 bases in between. The CDR3 DNA is TGTGCCAGTAGTATAGCGGCAGCGGGCCTCTCCTACGAGCAGTACTTC. Its protein product is CASSIAAAGLSYEQYF.

V and J are TRBV6-5 and TRBJ1-1, with TRBD1 identical over 9 bases. CDR3 size: 13 residues. Germline loops: CDR1 MNHEY, CDR2 SVGAGI. V was pared by 8 bases and J by 7 bases, with 8 bases of the junction left unmatched. DNA of the CDR3: TGTGCCAGCGTCCGAACAGGGGGCGGTGAAGCTTTCTTT. As protein: CASVRTGGGEAFF.

V gene TRBV5-6 combines with J gene TRBJ2-5; 15 positions match TRBD2. With V trimmed by 0 bases and J by 1 base, 4 bases remained unmatched. The CDR3 is 18 amino acids. CDR1 SGHDT and CDR2 YYEEEE come from the germline V gene. The CDR3, as DNA: TGTGCCAGCAGCTTGGCCGGGACTAGCGGGAGGACCCAAGAGACCCAGTACTTC. It is translated as CASSLAGTSGRTQETQYF. The whole variable domain, filled in from reference TRBV5-6 and TRBJ2-5, reads DAGVTQSPTHLIKTRGQQVTLRCSPKSGHDTVSWYQQALGQGPQFIFQYYEEEERQRGNFPDRFSGHQFPNYSSELNVNALLLGDSALYLCASSLAGTSGRTQETQYFGPGTRLLVL.

The chain couples TRBV7-2 to TRBJ2-7; 9 positions match TRBD1. V trimming: 4 bases; J trimming: 3 bases; junction bases outside the gene matches: 4. The CDR3 runs to 14 residues. The germline gives CDR1 SGHTA, CDR2 FQGNSA. DNA of the CDR3: TGTGCCAGCAGCTGGCCGGGACAGGGCTACGAGCAGTACTTC. It specifies CASSWPGQGYEQYF.

This rearrangement joins TRBV19 to TRBJ2-3, with TRBD2 matching over 12 bases. This CDR3 contains 14 residues. The J segment lost 5 bases and the V segment lost 8 bases, leaving 5 bases of the junction unmatched. Germline CDR1 LNHDA, CDR2 SQIVND (reference sequence). The CDR3 spells CASALAGGRDTQYF. The CDR3 DNA sequence: TGTGCCAGTGCTCTAGCGGGAGGGCGAGATACGCAGTATTTT.

This chain links TRBV7-2 with TRBJ2-1, with 10 bases that match TRBD2. CDR3 size: 16 residues. The junction had 13 bases not matched to a gene; V was cut back by 7 bases and J by 7 bases. Germline CDR1 reads SGHTA; CDR2 reads FQGNSA. The CDR3: CASTLNRLAGVNEQFF. Here the CDR3 DNA reads TGTGCCAGCACTTTAAACCGCCTAGCGGGAGTTAATGAGCAGTTCTTC.

The CDR3 sequence is CASSPPGQGAKEQFF. Here the CDR3 DNA reads TGTGCCAGCTCACCACCGGGACAGGGGGCTAAAGAGCAGTTCTTC. The V call is TRBV18, the J call TRBJ2-1; 12 nucleotides match TRBD1. With V trimmed by 0 bases and J by 10 bases, 4 bases remained unmatched. CDR3 length equals 15 residues. The V gene's germline CDR1 is KGHSH and CDR2 LQKENI.

The chain uses TRBV30 and TRBJ1-2, with TRBD1 identical over 7 bases. The germline CDR1 and CDR2 sequences are GTSNPN and SVGIG (reference sequence). This CDR3 region has 14 residues. V shed 3 bases, J shed 7 bases, and the junction held 11 bases outside the gene matches. The CDR3 DNA is TGTGCCTGGAGGGAGGGGGCAGCGTATCGTGGCTACACCTTC. As protein: CAWREGAAYRGYTF.

This clone occurred a few times. This sequence joins TRBV28 and TRBJ2-5; 11 bases agree with TRBD2. The CDR3 contains 15 residues. Trimming at V came to 4 bases and at J to 5 bases, leaving 6 bases not matched to a gene. Germline values: CDR1 MDHEN, CDR2 SYDVKM. The CDR3 coding sequence is TGTGCCAGCAGTTCACTAGCGGGAGCCCCCGAGACCCAGTACTTC. Translated, it gives CASSSLAGAPETQYF. Full variable domain (rest looked up from reference TRBV28 and TRBJ2-5): DVKVTQSSRYLVKRTGEKVFLECVQDMDHENMFWYRQDPGLGLRLIYFSYDVKMKEKGDIPEGYSVSREKKERFSLILESASTNQTSMYLCASSSLAGAPETQYFGPGTRLLVL.

The rearrangement uses TRBV7-9 and TRBJ2-7, with a weak D call TRBD2 (6 bases). This CDR3 contains 13 residues. Germline CDR1 SEHNR, CDR2 FQNEAQ (reference sequence). V gave up 5 bases and J gave up 1 base, with 9 bases separating them. CDR3 DNA: TGTGCCAGCAGCCGGGGGTCATCCTACGAGCAGTACTTC. Amino acids: CASSRGSSYEQYF.

The rearrangement uses TRBV14 and TRBJ2-7, with D hard to call. Trimming took 1 base from V and 1 from J, leaving 17 bases between them. The CDR3 contains 17 residues. Germline V gene lookup returns CDR1 SGHDN and CDR2 FVKESK. The CDR3, as DNA: TGTGCCAGCAGCCAAGTCCCTACTCGTGTTGGATCCTACGAGCAGTACTTC. Encoded protein: CASSQVPTRVGSYEQYF.

Details on this clone: One end of the junction does not line up with germline, which may come from a read error. The rearrangement links TRBV11-3 to TRBJ2-7; D uncertain. This CDR3 region has 16 residues. The germline V gene encodes CDR1 SGHNT and CDR2 YENEEA. CDR3 region: CASSDLHKEHSFLPQF. In nucleotides, the CDR3 is TGTGCCAGCAGCGATCTACACAAGGAACACTCTTTCTTACCGCAATTC. Full variable domain (rest looked up from reference TRBV11-3 and TRBJ2-7): EAGVVQSPRYKIIEKKQPVAFWCNPISGHNTLYWYLQNLGQGPELLIRYENEEAVDDSQLPKDRFSAERLKGVDSTLKIQPAELGDSAVYLCASSDLHKEHSFLPQFGPGTRLTVT.